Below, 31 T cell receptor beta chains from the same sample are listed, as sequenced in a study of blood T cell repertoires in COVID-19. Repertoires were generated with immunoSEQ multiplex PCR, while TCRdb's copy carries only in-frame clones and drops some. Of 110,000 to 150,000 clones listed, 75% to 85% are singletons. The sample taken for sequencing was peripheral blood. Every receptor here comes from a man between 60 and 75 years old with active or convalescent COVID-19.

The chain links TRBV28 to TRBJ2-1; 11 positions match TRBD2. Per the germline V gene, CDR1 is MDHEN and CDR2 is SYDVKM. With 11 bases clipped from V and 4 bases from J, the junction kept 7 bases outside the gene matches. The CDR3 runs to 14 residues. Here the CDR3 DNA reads TGTGCCGTAACTAGCGGGAGTTGGTACAATGAGCAGTTCTTC. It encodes CAVTSGSWYNEQFF.

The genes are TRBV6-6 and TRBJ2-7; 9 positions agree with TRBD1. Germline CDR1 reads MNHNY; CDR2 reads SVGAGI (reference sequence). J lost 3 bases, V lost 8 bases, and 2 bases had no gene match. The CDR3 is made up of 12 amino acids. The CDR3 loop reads CASGTGLYEQYV. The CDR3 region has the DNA TGTGCCAGCGGGACAGGGCTCTACGAGCAGTACGTC.

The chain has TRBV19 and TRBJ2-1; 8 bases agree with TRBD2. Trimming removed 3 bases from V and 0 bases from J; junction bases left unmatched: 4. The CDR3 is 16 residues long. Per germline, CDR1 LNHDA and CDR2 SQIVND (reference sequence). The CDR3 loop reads CASSIGGGSSYNEQFF. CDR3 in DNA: TGTGCCAGTAGTATCGGCGGGGGGAGCTCCTACAATGAGCAGTTCTTC.

The DNA of the CDR3 is TGTGCCAGCAGCCCCCGGACTAGCGGGAGCCATGAGCAGTTCTTC. Translated, it gives CASSPRTSGSHEQFF. The chain is built from TRBV11-3 and TRBJ2-1; 13 bases match TRBD2. There are 15 residues in the CDR3. V trimming: 5 bases; J trimming: 8 bases; junction bases outside the gene matches: 6. CDR1 is SGHNT, CDR2 YENEEA, per germline. Looking up the rest from reference TRBV11-3 and TRBJ2-1 gives the full variable domain: EAGVVQSPRYKIIEKKQPVAFWCNPISGHNTLYWYLQNLGQGPELLIRYENEEAVDDSQLPKDRFSAERLKGVDSTLKIQPAELGDSAVYLCASSPRTSGSHEQFFGPGTRLTVL.

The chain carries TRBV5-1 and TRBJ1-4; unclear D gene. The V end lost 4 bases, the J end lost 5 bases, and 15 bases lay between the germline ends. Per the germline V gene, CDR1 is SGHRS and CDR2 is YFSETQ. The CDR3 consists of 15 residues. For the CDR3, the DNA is TGCGCCAGCAGCCCGGGTGGGAGTACAAATGAAAAACTGTTTTTT. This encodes CASSPGGSTNEKLFF.

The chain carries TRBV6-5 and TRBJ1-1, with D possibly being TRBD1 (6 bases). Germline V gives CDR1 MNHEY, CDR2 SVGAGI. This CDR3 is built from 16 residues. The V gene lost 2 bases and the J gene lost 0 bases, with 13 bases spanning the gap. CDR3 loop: CASSYGRNRVNTEAFF. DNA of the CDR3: TGTGCCAGCAGTTACGGTCGTAACAGGGTGAACACTGAAGCTTTCTTT.

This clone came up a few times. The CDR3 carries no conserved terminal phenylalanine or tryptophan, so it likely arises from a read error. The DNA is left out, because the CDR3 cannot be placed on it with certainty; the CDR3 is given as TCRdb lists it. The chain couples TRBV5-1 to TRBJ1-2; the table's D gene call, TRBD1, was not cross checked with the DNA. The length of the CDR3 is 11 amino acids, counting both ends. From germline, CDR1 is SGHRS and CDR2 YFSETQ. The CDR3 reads CASSSPVWLRG.

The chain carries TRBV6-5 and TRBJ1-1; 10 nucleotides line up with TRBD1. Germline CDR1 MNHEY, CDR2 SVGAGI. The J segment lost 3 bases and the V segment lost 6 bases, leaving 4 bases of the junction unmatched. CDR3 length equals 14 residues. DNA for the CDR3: TGTGCCAGCAGCGGGACAGGGGATTACACTGAAGCTTTCTTT. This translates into CASSGTGDYTEAFF.

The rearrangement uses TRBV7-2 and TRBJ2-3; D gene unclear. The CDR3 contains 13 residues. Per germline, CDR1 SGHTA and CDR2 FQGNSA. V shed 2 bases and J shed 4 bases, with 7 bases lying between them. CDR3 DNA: TGTGCCAGCAGCTTAATGAGCGCAGATACGCAGTATTTT. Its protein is CASSLMSADTQYF. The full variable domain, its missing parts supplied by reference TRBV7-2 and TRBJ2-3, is GAGVSQSPSNKVTEKGKDVELRCDPISGHTALYWYRQSLGQGLEFLIYFQGNSAPDKSGLPSDRFSAERTGGSVSTLTIQRTQQEDSAVYLCASSLMSADTQYFGPGTRLTVL.

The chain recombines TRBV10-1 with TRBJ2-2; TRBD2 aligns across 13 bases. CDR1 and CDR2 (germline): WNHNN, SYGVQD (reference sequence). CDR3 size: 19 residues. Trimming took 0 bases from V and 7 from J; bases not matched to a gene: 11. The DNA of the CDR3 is TGCGCCAGCAGTGAGTCAGAAATAGGACTAGCGGGAGTTGTCGGGGAGCTGTTTTTT. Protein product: CASSESEIGLAGVVGELFF.

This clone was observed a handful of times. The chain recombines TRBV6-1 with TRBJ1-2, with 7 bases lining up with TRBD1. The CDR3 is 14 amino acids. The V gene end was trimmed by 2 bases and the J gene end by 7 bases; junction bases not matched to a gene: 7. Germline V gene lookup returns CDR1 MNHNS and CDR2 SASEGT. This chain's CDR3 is CASSESSGGGGYTF. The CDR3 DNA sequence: TGTGCCAGCAGTGAAAGTTCAGGGGGAGGTGGCTACACCTTC.

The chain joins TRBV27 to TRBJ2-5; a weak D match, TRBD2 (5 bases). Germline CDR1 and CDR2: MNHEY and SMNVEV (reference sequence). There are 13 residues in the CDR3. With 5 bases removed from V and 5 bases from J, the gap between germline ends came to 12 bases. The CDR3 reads CASSHSRGETQYF. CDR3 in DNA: TGTGCCAGCAGTCACTCCCGCGGGGAGACCCAGTACTTC.

CDR3 coding DNA: TGTGCCAGTATCAGGACAGGGGCGATCAATCAGCCCCAGCATTTT. Its protein product is CASIRTGAINQPQHF. The V call is TRBV19, the J call TRBJ1-5, with 9 bases aligning to TRBD1. CDR1 and CDR2 from the germline V gene are LNHDA and SQIVND (reference sequence). The CDR3 extends over 15 amino acids. Trimming at V came to 7 bases and at J to 3 bases, leaving 7 bases not matched to a gene. Together with reference TRBV19 and TRBJ1-5, the CDR3 gives the full variable domain: DGGITQSPKYLFRKEGQNVTLSCEQNLNHDAMYWYRQDPGQGLRLIYYSQIVNDFQKGDIAEGYSVSREKKESFPLTVTSAQKNPTAFYLCASIRTGAINQPQHFGDGTRLSIL.

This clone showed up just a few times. The CDR3 DNA sequence: TGTGCCTGGCGCCGAGGGGGCGCGTTGGACGGGGAGCTGTTTTTT. It codes for CAWRRGGALDGELFF. This chain connects TRBV30 to TRBJ2-2; 7 bases map to TRBD1. The CDR3 spans 15 residues. The V and J ends lost 5 bases and 7 bases, in that order; junction bases with no gene match: 13. CDR1 and CDR2 (germline): GTSNPN, SVGIG (reference sequence).

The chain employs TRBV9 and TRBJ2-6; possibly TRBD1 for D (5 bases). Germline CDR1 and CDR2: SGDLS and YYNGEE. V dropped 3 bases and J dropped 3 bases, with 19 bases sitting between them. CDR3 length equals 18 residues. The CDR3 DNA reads TGTGCCAGCAGCGCCGCACCTGCTTGGGGCCTTGGGGCCAACGTCCTGACTTTC. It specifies CASSAAPAWGLGANVLTF.

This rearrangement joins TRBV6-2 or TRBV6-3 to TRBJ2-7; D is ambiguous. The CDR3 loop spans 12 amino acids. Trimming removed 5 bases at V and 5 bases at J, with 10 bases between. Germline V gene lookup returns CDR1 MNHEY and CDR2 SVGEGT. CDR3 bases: TGTGCCAGCAGTCAGACTTGGGACGAGCAGTACTTC. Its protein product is CASSQTWDEQYF.

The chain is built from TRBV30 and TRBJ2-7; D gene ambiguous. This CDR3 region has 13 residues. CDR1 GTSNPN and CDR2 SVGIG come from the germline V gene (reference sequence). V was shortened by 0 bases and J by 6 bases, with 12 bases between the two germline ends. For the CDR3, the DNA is TGTGCCTGGAGTGTACACTCCCGGAGCGAGCAGTACTTC. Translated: CAWSVHSRSEQYF.

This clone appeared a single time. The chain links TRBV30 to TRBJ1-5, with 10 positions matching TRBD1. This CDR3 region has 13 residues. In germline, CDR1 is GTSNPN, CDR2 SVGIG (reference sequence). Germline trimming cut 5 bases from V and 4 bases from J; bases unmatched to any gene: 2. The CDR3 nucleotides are TGTGCCTGGGGGGGACAGGGGAATCAGCCCCAGCATTTT. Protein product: CAWGGQGNQPQHF. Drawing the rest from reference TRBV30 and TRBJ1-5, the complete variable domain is SQTIHQWPATLVQPVGSPLSLECTVEGTSNPNLYWYRQAAGRGLQLLFYSVGIGQISSEVPQNLSASRPQDRQFILSSKKLLLSDSGFYLCAWGGQGNQPQHFGDGTRLSIL.

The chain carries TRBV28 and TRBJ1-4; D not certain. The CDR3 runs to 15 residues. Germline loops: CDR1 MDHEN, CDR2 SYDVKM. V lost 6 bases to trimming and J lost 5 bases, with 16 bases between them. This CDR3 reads CASSYPRDTNEKLFF. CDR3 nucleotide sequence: TGTGCCAGCAGCTACCCCCGAGACACCAATGAAAAACTGTTTTTT. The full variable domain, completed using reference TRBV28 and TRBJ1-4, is DVKVTQSSRYLVKRTGEKVFLECVQDMDHENMFWYRQDPGLGLRLIYFSYDVKMKEKGDIPEGYSVSREKKERFSLILESASTNQTSMYLCASSYPRDTNEKLFFGSGTQLSVL.

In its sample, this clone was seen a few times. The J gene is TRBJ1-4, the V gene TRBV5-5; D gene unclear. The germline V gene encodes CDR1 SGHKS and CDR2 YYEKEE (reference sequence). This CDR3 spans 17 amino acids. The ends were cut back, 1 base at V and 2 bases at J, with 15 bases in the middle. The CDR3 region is CASSLYGGGRTNEKLFF. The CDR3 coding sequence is TGTGCCAGCAGCTTGTACGGTGGCGGCCGGACTAATGAAAAACTGTTTTTT.

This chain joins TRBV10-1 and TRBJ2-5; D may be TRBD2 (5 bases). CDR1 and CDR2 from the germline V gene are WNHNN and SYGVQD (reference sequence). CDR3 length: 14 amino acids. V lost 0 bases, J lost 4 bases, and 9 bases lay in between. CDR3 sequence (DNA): TGCGCCAGCAGTGAGTCGCTAGGGAGAGAGACCCAGTACTTC. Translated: CASSESLGRETQYF.

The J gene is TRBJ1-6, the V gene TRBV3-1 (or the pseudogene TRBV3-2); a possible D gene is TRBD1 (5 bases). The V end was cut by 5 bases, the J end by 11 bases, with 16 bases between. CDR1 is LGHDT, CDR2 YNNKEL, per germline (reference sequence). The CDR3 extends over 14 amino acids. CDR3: CASSYGQDTTPLHF. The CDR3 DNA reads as TGTGCCAGCAGCTACGGACAAGACACCACACCCCTCCACTTT.

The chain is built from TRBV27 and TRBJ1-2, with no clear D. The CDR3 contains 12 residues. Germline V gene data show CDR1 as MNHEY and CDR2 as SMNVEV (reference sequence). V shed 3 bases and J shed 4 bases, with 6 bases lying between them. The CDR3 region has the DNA TGTGCCAGCAGTTTGGAGGGCTATGGCTACACCTTC. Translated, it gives CASSLEGYGYTF.

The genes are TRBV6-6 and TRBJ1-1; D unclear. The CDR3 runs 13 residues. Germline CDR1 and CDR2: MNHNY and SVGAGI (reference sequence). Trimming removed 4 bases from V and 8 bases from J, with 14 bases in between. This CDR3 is CASSSNPWPEAFF. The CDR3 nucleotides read TGTGCCAGCAGTTCGAACCCCTGGCCCGAAGCTTTCTTT.

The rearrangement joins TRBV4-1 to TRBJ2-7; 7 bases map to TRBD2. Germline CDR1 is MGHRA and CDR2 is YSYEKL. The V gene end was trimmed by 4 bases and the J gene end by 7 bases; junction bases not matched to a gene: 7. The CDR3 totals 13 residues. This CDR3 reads CASSPWGGGEQYV. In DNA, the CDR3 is TGCGCCAGCAGCCCCTGGGGGGGAGGAGAGCAGTACGTC.

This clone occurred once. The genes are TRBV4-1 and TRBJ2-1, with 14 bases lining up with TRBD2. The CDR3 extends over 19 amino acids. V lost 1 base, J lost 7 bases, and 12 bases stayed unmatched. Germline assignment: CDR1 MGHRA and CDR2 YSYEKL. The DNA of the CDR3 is TGCGCCAGCAGCCAAGTCCGGAGAGGGACTAGCGGGAGTGGGAATGAGCAGTTCTTC. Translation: CASSQVRRGTSGSGNEQFF.

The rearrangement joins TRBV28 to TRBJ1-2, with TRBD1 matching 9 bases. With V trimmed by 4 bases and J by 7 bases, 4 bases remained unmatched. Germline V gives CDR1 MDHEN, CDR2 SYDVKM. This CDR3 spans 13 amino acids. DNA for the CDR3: TGTGCCAGCAGTTGGGACAGGGCTGTTGGCTACACCTTC. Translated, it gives CASSWDRAVGYTF.

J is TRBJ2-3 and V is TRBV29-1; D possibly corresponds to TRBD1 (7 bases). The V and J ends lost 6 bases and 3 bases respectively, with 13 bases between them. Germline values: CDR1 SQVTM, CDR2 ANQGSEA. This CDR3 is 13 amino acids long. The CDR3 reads CSVAQGGTDTQYF. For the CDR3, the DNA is TGCAGCGTGGCTCAGGGGGGAACAGATACGCAGTATTTT.

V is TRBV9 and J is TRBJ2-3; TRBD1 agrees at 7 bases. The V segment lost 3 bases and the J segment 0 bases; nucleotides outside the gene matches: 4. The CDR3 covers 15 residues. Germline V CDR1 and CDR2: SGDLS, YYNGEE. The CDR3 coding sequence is TGTGCCAGCAGCGCACGACAGGGCAGCACAGATACGCAGTATTTT. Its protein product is CASSARQGSTDTQYF.

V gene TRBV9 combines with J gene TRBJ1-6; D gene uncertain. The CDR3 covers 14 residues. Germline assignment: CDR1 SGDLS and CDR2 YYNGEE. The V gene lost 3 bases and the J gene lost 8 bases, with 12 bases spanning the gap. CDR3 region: CASSARVGDSPLHF. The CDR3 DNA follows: TGTGCCAGCAGCGCACGGGTTGGCGATTCACCCCTCCACTTT.

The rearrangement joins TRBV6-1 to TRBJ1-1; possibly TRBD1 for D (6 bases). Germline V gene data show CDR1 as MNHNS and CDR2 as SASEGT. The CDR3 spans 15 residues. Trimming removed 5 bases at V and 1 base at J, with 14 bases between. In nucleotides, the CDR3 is TGTGCCAGCAGTCCCCAGGGGCTCTCGAACACTGAAGCTTTCTTT. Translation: CASSPQGLSNTEAFF.